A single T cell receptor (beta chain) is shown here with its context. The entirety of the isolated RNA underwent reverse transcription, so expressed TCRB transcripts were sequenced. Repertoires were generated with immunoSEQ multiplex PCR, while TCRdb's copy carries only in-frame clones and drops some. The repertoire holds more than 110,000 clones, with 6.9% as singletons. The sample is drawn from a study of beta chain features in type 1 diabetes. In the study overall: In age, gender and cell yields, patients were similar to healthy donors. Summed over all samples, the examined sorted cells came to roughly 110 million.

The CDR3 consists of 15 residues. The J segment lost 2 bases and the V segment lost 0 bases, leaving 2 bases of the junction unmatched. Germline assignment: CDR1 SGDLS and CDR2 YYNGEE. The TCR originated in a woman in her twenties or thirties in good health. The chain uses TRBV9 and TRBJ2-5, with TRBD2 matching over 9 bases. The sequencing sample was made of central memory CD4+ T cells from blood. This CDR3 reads CASSVGTSAQETQYF. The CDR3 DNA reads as TGTGCCAGCAGCGTAGGGACTAGCGCACAAGAGACCCAGTACTTC. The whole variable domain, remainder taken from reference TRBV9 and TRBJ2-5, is DSGVTQTPKHLITATGQRVTLRCSPRSGDLSVYWYQQSLDQGLQFLIQYYNGEERAKGNILERFSAQQFPDLHSELNLSSLELGDSALYFCASSVGTSAQETQYFGPGTRLLVL.